The next 29 T cell receptor beta chains were all read from a single sample in a study of OX40 agonist ivuxolimab in advanced cancers. TCRdb's copy holds only in-frame clones and misses some; the assay was immunoSEQ multiplex PCR. Among 50,000 or so clones listed, approximately 83% were seen once. Sample: CD4+ or CD8+ T cells sorted from blood, taken in a trial of the OX40 agonist ivuxolimab. Receptor source: an adult with an advanced solid tumor such as melanoma, head and neck, liver or kidney cancer.

V is TRBV27 and J is TRBJ1-1, with D tentatively TRBD1 (6 bases). The CDR3 contains 13 residues. Trimming left V 4 bases short and J 5 bases short, with 11 bases between. CDR1 is MNHEY and CDR2 is SMNVEV in the germline V gene (reference sequence). The CDR3 sequence is CASSYRAGTEAFF. CDR3 DNA sequence: TGTGCCAGCAGTTACAGGGCCGGGACTGAAGCTTTCTTT.

This chain links TRBV29-1 with TRBJ2-1, with 9 bases matching TRBD1. V lost 6 bases, J lost 4 bases, and 4 bases stayed unmatched. Per the germline V gene, CDR1 is SQVTM and CDR2 is ANQGSEA. This CDR3 contains 13 residues. The CDR3 sequence: CSVHRGQYNEQFF. Written as DNA, the CDR3 is TGCAGCGTCCACAGGGGGCAGTACAATGAGCAGTTCTTC.

J is TRBJ2-1 and V is TRBV7-9; D is possibly TRBD2 (7 bases). Germline loops: CDR1 SEHNR, CDR2 FQNEAQ (reference sequence). This CDR3 has 15 residues. Between the trimmed V and J ends, which lost 5 bases and 8 bases, there was a span of 19 bases. CDR3 in amino acids: CASSQTSGGADEQFF. The CDR3 nucleotides read TGTGCCAGCAGCCAGACTAGTGGGGGGGCGGATGAGCAGTTCTTC.

The chain recombines TRBV14 with TRBJ2-7, with a possible D match to TRBD1 (6 bases). The germline V gene encodes CDR1 SGHDN and CDR2 FVKESK. Trimming cost V 4 bases and J 0 bases, with 19 bases left between them. The CDR3 extends over 17 amino acids. Here the CDR3 DNA reads TGTGCCAGCAGCCCCTTAATGATGGACAGCAGCTCCTACGAGCAGTACTTC. Encoded protein: CASSPLMMDSSSYEQYF. Full variable domain (outside the CDR3, taken from reference TRBV14 and TRBJ2-7): EAGVTQFPSHSVIEKGQTVTLRCDPISGHDNLYWYRRVMGKEIKFLLHFVKESKQDESGMPNNRFLAERTGGTYSTLKVQPAELEDSGVYFCASSPLMMDSSSYEQYFGPGTRLTVT.

V gene TRBV7-9 combines with J gene TRBJ1-3; unclear D gene. Trimming stripped 4 bases from V and 0 bases from J, with 10 bases between. Germline V CDR1 and CDR2: SEHNR, FQNEAQ (reference sequence). The CDR3 has 15 residues. The CDR3 region has the DNA TGTGCCAGCAGCTCCATGGTGGCCTCTGGAAACACCATATATTTT. It encodes CASSSMVASGNTIYF.

The CDR3 region is CASSLTGAYEQYF. The CDR3 DNA reads as TGTGCCAGTAGTCTGACAGGGGCTTACGAGCAGTACTTC. The chain is built from TRBV19 and TRBJ2-7; 8 nucleotides align to TRBD1. CDR3 size: 13 residues. Trimming cost V 5 bases and J 4 bases; bases outside gene matches: 4. Per germline, CDR1 LNHDA and CDR2 SQIVND (reference sequence).

The chain joins TRBV27 to TRBJ2-6; no clear D. Germline V gene data show CDR1 as MNHEY and CDR2 as SMNVEV (reference sequence). This CDR3 has 14 amino acids. Trimming removed 1 base at V and 0 bases at J, with 1 base between. The DNA for the CDR3 is TGTGCCAGCAGTTTATTCTCTGGGGCCAACGTCCTGACTTTC. The encoded protein is CASSLFSGANVLTF. Complete variable domain (other parts from reference TRBV27 and TRBJ2-6): EAQVTQNPRYLITVTGKKLTVTCSQNMNHEYMSWYRQDPGLGLRQIYYSMNVEVTDKGDVPEGYKVSRKEKRNFPLILESPSPNQTSLYFCASSLFSGANVLTFGAGSRLTVL.

The rearrangement joins TRBV27 to TRBJ2-7, with 11 bases lining up with TRBD2. This CDR3 region has 16 residues. The V gene's germline CDR1 is MNHEY and CDR2 SMNVEV (reference sequence). The ends lost 5 bases at V and 6 bases at J; junction bases unmatched: 12. The chain's CDR3 is CASSPRGLAGGGEQYF. The CDR3 DNA reads as TGTGCCAGCAGTCCCCGGGGCCTAGCGGGGGGAGGCGAGCAGTACTTC.

The chain carries TRBV27 and TRBJ1-4; TRBD1 is a possible D gene (5 bases). Trimming left V 8 bases short and J 8 bases short, with 12 bases between. Germline lookup yields CDR1 MNHEY and CDR2 SMNVEV (reference sequence). This CDR3 spans 12 amino acids. This chain's CDR3 is CASGTLNEKLFF. CDR3 sequence (DNA): TGTGCCAGCGGGACTTTGAACGAAAAACTGTTTTTT.

V is TRBV4-2 and J is TRBJ1-5; 7 bases map to TRBD1. Germline assignment: CDR1 LGHNA and CDR2 YNFKEQ. J lost 2 bases, V lost 0 bases, and 10 bases had no gene match. The CDR3 runs 18 residues. CDR3 bases: TGTGCCAGCAGCCAAGAAACCCCTGACAGGGTTGGCAATCAGCCCCAGCATTTT. Translating gives CASSQETPDRVGNQPQHF.

This clone was counted a single time. The J gene is TRBJ2-1, the V gene TRBV4-3, with D tentatively TRBD1 (5 bases). V was trimmed by 0 bases and J by 6 bases, leaving 15 bases between them. The length of the CDR3 is 16 residues. Germline V gene lookup returns CDR1 LGHNA and CDR2 YSLEER. The CDR3: CASSQEKQALFNEQFF. The CDR3 coding sequence is TGCGCCAGCAGCCAAGAAAAACAGGCCCTCTTCAATGAGCAGTTCTTC.

The chain carries TRBV27 and TRBJ1-5; 10 bases map to TRBD1. Trimming at V came to 5 bases and at J to 4 bases, leaving 8 bases not matched to a gene. Germline loops: CDR1 MNHEY, CDR2 SMNVEV (reference sequence). The CDR3 length is 16 residues. The CDR3 DNA is TGTGCCAGCAGTCCGTTGGGACAGGGGTTAAATCAGCCCCAGCATTTT. Encoded protein: CASSPLGQGLNQPQHF.

V gene TRBV13 combines with J gene TRBJ1-1; D might be TRBD1 (5 bases). Trimming removed 3 bases from V and 0 bases from J, with 8 bases in between. Germline CDR1 reads PRHDT; CDR2 reads FYEKMQ (reference sequence). The CDR3 runs 14 residues. CDR3 sequence: CASSLGGMNTEAFF. In DNA form, the CDR3 reads TGTGCCAGCAGCTTGGGGGGTATGAACACTGAAGCTTTCTTT. The variable domain in full, completed from reference TRBV13 and TRBJ1-1, reads AAGVIQSPRHLIKEKRETATLKCYPIPRHDTVYWYQQGPGQDPQFLISFYEKMQSDKGSIPDRFSAQQFSDYHSELNMSSLELGDSALYFCASSLGGMNTEAFFGQGTRLTVV.

V and J are TRBV2 and TRBJ2-3, with a possible D match to TRBD1 (5 bases). V gave up 4 bases and J gave up 1 base, with 12 bases separating them. From germline, CDR1 is SNHLY and CDR2 FYNNEI. This CDR3 comprises 15 residues. The CDR3 DNA is TGTGCCAGCAGTGCCCCGGAAGGGGGCACAGATACGCAGTATTTT. Protein sequence: CASSAPEGGTDTQYF. The whole variable domain, remainder taken from reference TRBV2 and TRBJ2-3, is EPEVTQTPSHQVTQMGQEVILRCVPISNHLYFYWYRQILGQKVEFLVSFYNNEISEKSEIFDDQFSVERPDGSNFTLKIRSTKLEDSAMYFCASSAPEGGTDTQYFGPGTRLTVL.

V and J are TRBV7-3 and TRBJ1-4; a weak D match, TRBD1 (5 bases). Germline V gene sequence: CDR1 SGHTA, CDR2 FQGTGA. With 3 bases removed from V and 7 bases from J, the gap between germline ends came to 15 bases. The CDR3 extends over 15 amino acids. This chain's CDR3 is CASSFRGLAGEKLFF. The CDR3 DNA reads TGTGCCAGCAGCTTTCGGGGGTTGGCGGGTGAAAAACTGTTTTTT.

This clone was detected only once. This may arise from a read error, as a much more abundant clone is one base away. This sample includes further DNA sequences coding for the same CDR3. The chain employs TRBV13 and TRBJ1-1; D ambiguous. Trimming pared 4 bases from V and 6 bases from J, leaving 18 bases between. The CDR3 has 15 amino acids. The germline V gene has CDR1 PRHDT and CDR2 FYEKMQ (reference sequence). The CDR3 DNA follows: TGTGCCAGCAGCTCCCCGGTCGGCCGCGGGCCTGAAGCTTTCTTT. Translating gives CASSSPVGRGPEAFF.

The chain links TRBV5-4 to TRBJ1-1; TRBD1 might be the D (6 bases). The germline V and J ends were trimmed by 2 bases and 0 bases, with 11 bases remaining between them. The CDR3 length is 15 residues. CDR1 is SGHNT and CDR2 is YYREEE in the germline V gene (reference sequence). The CDR3 region has the DNA TGTGCCAGCAGCTTCTTGGACAGACTGAACACTGAAGCTTTCTTT. Translating it yields CASSFLDRLNTEAFF.

The chain combines TRBV6-5 with TRBJ1-1, with 8 bases that match TRBD1. Germline CDR1 is MNHEY and CDR2 is SVGAGI. The CDR3 has 13 residues. Germline trimming cut 6 bases from V and 4 bases from J; bases unmatched to any gene: 4. CDR3 residues: CASSPGTGTEAFF. CDR3 sequence (DNA): TGTGCCAGCAGCCCCGGGACAGGCACTGAAGCTTTCTTT.

V is TRBV9 and J is TRBJ1-2, with a weak D call TRBD1 (6 bases). The CDR3 totals 15 residues. CDR1 is SGDLS, CDR2 YYNGEE, per germline. V was shortened by 3 bases and J by 0 bases, with 12 bases between the two germline ends. DNA of the CDR3: TGTGCCAGCAGCGGAACAGGGTATGCTAACTATGGCTACACCTTC. Its translation is CASSGTGYANYGYTF. Combining the CDR3 with reference TRBV9 and TRBJ1-2 gives the whole variable domain DSGVTQTPKHLITATGQRVTLRCSPRSGDLSVYWYQQSLDQGLQFLIQYYNGEERAKGNILERFSAQQFPDLHSELNLSSLELGDSALYFCASSGTGYANYGYTFGSGTRLTVV.

The V gene is TRBV7-6, the J gene TRBJ2-7; tentatively, D is TRBD1 (6 bases). V lost 1 base, J lost 2 bases, and 12 bases lay in between. The CDR3 length is 15 residues. Germline V gene sequence: CDR1 SGHVS, CDR2 FNYEAQ. The DNA of the CDR3 is TGTGCCAGCAGCTTAGAGTTGGACAGTACCTACGAGCAGTACTTC. It translates to CASSLELDSTYEQYF.

The table lists this clone with a few counts. This chain joins TRBV7-9 and TRBJ1-1, with D possibly being TRBD1 (5 bases). CDR1 is SEHNR and CDR2 is FQNEAQ in the germline V gene (reference sequence). V lost 6 bases to trimming and J lost 1 base, with 6 bases between them. This CDR3 has 12 amino acids. CDR3 protein: CASRGPNTEAFF. The CDR3 DNA reads TGTGCCAGCAGGGGGCCGAACACTGAAGCTTTCTTT. Together with reference TRBV7-9 and TRBJ1-1, the CDR3 gives the full variable domain: DTGVSQNPRHKITKRGQNVTFRCDPISEHNRLYWYRQTLGQGPEFLTYFQNEAQLEKSRLLSDRFSAERPKGSFSTLEIQRTEQGDSAMYLCASRGPNTEAFFGQGTRLTVV.

Notes on this clone: Since a much larger clone is just one base distant, this may be a read error. Different DNA sequences within this sample yield the same CDR3. V is TRBV7-9 and J is TRBJ1-5; D remains ambiguous. The CDR3 consists of 14 residues. Germline V lookup: CDR1 SEHNR, CDR2 FQNEAQ (reference sequence). V lost 3 bases, J lost 1 base, and 7 bases lay in between. DNA of the CDR3: TGTGCCAGCAGCTTCCAAGAGAGCAATCAGCCCCAGCATTTT. Translation: CASSFQESNQPQHF.

A single count supports this clone. The chain is built from TRBV12-5 and TRBJ1-1; D unclear. Germline values: CDR1 LGHNT, CDR2 FRNRAP. The V end lost 7 bases, the J end lost 2 bases, and 11 bases lay between the germline ends. The CDR3 sequence is 13 residues long. The CDR3 DNA follows: TGTGCTAGTGCCCCGTCAGGAAACACTGAAGCTTTCTTT. This sequence encodes CASAPSGNTEAFF.

The genes are TRBV5-6 and TRBJ1-5, with D possibly TRBD1 on 6 matching bases. The germline V and J ends were trimmed by 0 bases and 1 base, with 20 bases remaining between them. The CDR3 loop spans 19 amino acids. Germline V gene data show CDR1 as SGHDT and CDR2 as YYEEEE. DNA of the CDR3: TGTGCCAGCAGCTTGGGGGGGCACCGGGAGCTGGGGAGCAATCAGCCCCAGCATTTT. As protein: CASSLGGHRELGSNQPQHF.

The rearrangement links TRBV4-1 to TRBJ1-2, with 8 nucleotides matching TRBD1. The length of the CDR3 is 15 residues. The V and J ends lost 1 base and 6 bases, in that order; junction bases with no gene match: 7. Germline V gene data show CDR1 as MGHRA and CDR2 as YSYEKL. The CDR3 DNA follows: TGCGCCAGCAGCCAAGGGACAGGGATTTGGGATGGCTACACCTTC. This gives the protein CASSQGTGIWDGYTF.

This rearrangement joins TRBV7-6 to TRBJ2-2; 10 nucleotides line up with TRBD2. V dropped 1 base and J dropped 6; count of bases not matched to a gene: 8. This CDR3 contains 17 residues. Germline V CDR1 and CDR2: SGHVS, FNYEAQ. The CDR3 coding sequence is TGTGCCAGCAGCTTAGGAGCGGGGGGGCCGGGAGCCGGGGAGCTGTTTTTT. It specifies CASSLGAGGPGAGELFF.

The V gene is TRBV9, the J gene TRBJ2-2; the match to TRBD1 covers 8 bases. With 0 bases clipped from V and 6 bases from J, the junction kept 7 bases outside the gene matches. Germline V gives CDR1 SGDLS, CDR2 YYNGEE. The CDR3 contains 16 residues. The CDR3 reads CASSVGGRGLPGELFF. The CDR3, as DNA: TGTGCCAGCAGCGTAGGGGGCAGGGGGCTCCCCGGGGAGCTGTTTTTT.

This clone appeared a single time. The V call is TRBV5-1, the J call TRBJ2-2; D might be TRBD1 (6 bases). CDR3 length equals 14 residues. The ends were cut back, 2 bases at V and 6 bases at J, with 11 bases in the middle. Germline-derived CDR1 and CDR2 are SGHRS and YFSETQ. CDR3 sequence (DNA): TGCGCCAGCAGCTTTACACAGGGTGCCGGGGAGCTGTTTTTT. Amino acids: CASSFTQGAGELFF.

The chain links TRBV6-5 to TRBJ2-7; D is perhaps TRBD1 or TRBD2 (6 bases each). Trimming took 4 bases from V and 3 from J, leaving 13 bases between them. This CDR3 region has 14 residues. Germline V lookup: CDR1 MNHEY, CDR2 SVGAGI. The CDR3 spells CASSSQEGDYEQYF. The CDR3, as DNA: TGTGCCAGCAGTTCCCAGGAGGGGGACTACGAGCAGTACTTC.